This T cell receptor beta chain derives from a study of OX40 agonist ivuxolimab in advanced cancers. On the study more broadly: Ivuxolimab, which patients received intravenously every 2 weeks, was dosed at 0.01 to 10 mg/kg. Prior therapy, whether anti-PD-1, anti-PD-L1 or anti-CTLA-4, was allowed, and about 40% had some.

About this clone itself: What it binds is unknown.

Study-level points and caveats: Mean expanded clone counts were higher in CD8+ than CD4+ T cells. Some of the lowest clonal expansion was seen in partial responders at 0.1-3.0 mg/kg.

The CDR3 runs to 11 residues. Germline V gene lookup returns CDR1 DFQATT and CDR2 SNEGSKA (reference sequence). Repertoires were generated with immunoSEQ multiplex PCR, while TCRdb's copy carries only in-frame clones and drops some. The table records more than 35,000 clones, approximately 80% of them present only once. The source is an adult with an advanced solid tumor such as melanoma, head and neck, liver or kidney cancer. This chain uses TRBV20-1 with TRBJ1-2; possibly TRBD1 for D (5 bases). Sequences were derived from CD4+ or CD8+ T cells sorted from blood, sampled in a trial of the OX40 agonist ivuxolimab. As DNA, the CDR3 is TGCAGCGCTCGGCAGGGCTATGGCTACACCTTC. Its protein is CSARQGYGYTF.